This section outlines one T cell receptor beta chain sequence together with its context. This entry belongs to a study of blood T cell repertoires in COVID-19. Study summary: The study drew acute and convalescent COVID-19 samples from the United States, Italy and Spain. Sources were T cells, B-cell-depleted T cells, or PBMCs; the material itself was cDNA or gDNA.

Original handling: Reference gene primers were amplified, and this amplification served to estimate nucleated cell counts. Data came from immunoSEQ multiplex PCR; TCRdb stores just in-frame clones and leaves some out. The V and J calls and clone size are taken from that table; D and trimming were inferred from the DNA. The sample lists more than 200,000 clones; under 90% were seen once. This receptor was identified in a man aged 55-75 years with acute or convalescent COVID-19. Sequenced input: peripheral blood.

In DNA form, the CDR3 reads TGTGCCACCTACTACCCAGGGACAGGAAATTCACCCCTCCACTTT. Protein sequence: CATYYPGTGNSPLHF. This chain joins TRBV6-1 and TRBJ1-6, with 8 bases lining up with TRBD1. Trimming cost V 10 bases and J 7 bases; bases outside gene matches: 12. The CDR3 runs 15 residues. Germline loops: CDR1 MNHNS, CDR2 SASEGT.